These T cell receptor beta chains were read from a single sample in a study of response to subunit inactivated influenza vaccine. A single record per CDR3 protein comes from TCRdb applying MiXCR to the RT-PCR reads. The sample holds 600,000 to 850,000 distinct CDR3 sequences, approximately 14% seen once. The source material was PBMCs from blood, sampled approximately 15 days before vaccination. The receptors stem from a man aged 45-65 years who received an inactivated influenza vaccine. The CDR3 runs from the conserved cysteine through the conserved F or W. A D gene is named only where the DNA matches it firmly. Some rows have no size entry. The others give once, few or many, or a class for an expanded clone.

J | D | V | size | DNA | CDR3
TRBJ2-7 | - | TRBV7-8 | few | TGTGCCAGCAGCTTAGGGCCTACGGGCATTACGGAGGAGCAGTACTTC | CASSLGPTGITEEQYF
TRBJ2-3 | - | TRBV6-6 | few | TGTGCCGGGTCCACTTCCATCAGAGATACGCAGTATTTT | CAGSTSIRDTQYF
TRBJ2-6 | - | TRBV4-3 | - | TGCGCCAGCAGCCATATAGGATCTGGGGCCAACGTCCTGACTTTC | CASSHIGSGANVLTF
TRBJ2-7 | - | TRBV7-9 | many | TGTGCCAGCAGCTTTTCTAGGCTCGAGCAGTACTTC | CASSFSRLEQYF
TRBJ1-1 | - | TRBV6-5 | many | TGTGCCAGCAGTTACTCCCCGCTTGGGACTGAAGCTTTCTTT | CASSYSPLGTEAFF
TRBJ2-1 | TRBD2 | TRBV5-5 | few | TGTGCCAGCAGCTCGACTAGCGGGGGTAACTACAATGAGCAGTTCTTC | CASSSTSGGNYNEQFF
TRBJ1-2 | - | TRBV7-9 | few | TGTGCCAGCAGCCCCGGGGGGCACGGCTACACCTTC | CASSPGGHGYTF
TRBJ2-1 | TRBD2 | TRBV6-5 | few | TGTGCCAGCAGTTACTTGTCTAGCGGGAGTTATAATGAGCAGTTCTTC | CASSYLSSGSYNEQFF
TRBJ2-1 | - | TRBV9 | - | TGTGCCAGCAGCTCCTGGGGGAGCGATGAGCAGTTCTTC | CASSSWGSDEQFF
TRBJ2-1 | TRBD2 | TRBV12-3/TRBV12-4 | - | TGTGCCAGCAATTCCGGACTAGCGAGAAGCATCTTC | CASNSGLARSIF
TRBJ2-7 | TRBD2 | TRBV11-2 | many | TGTGCCAGCAGCGTAAAGGGCCTAGCGGGAGGACGCTCCTACGAGCAGTACTTC | CASSVKGLAGGRSYEQYF
TRBJ2-1 | - | TRBV27 | few | TGTGCCAGCACCCGGGGGTTATACAATGAGCAGTTCTTC | CASTRGLYNEQFF